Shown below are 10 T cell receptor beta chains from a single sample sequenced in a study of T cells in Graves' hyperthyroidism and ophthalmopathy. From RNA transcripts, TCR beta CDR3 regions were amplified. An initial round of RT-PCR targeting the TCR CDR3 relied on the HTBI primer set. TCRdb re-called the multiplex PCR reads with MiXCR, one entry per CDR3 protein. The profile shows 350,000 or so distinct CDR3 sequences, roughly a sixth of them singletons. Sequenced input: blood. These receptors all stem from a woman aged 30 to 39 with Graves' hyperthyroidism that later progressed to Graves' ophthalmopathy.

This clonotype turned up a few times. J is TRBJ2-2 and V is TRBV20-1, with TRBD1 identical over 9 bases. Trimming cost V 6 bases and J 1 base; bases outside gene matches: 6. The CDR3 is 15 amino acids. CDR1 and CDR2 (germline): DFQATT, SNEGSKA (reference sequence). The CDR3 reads CSARGGQGNTGELFF. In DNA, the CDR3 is TGCAGTGCCCGAGGGGGACAGGGGAACACCGGGGAGCTGTTTTTT.

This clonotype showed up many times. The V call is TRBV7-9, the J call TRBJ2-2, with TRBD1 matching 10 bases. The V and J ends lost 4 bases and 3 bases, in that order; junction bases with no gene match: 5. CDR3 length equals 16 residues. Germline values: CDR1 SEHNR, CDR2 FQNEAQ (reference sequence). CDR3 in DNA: TGTGCCAGCAGCTCACTGGACAGGGGGGACACCGGGGAGCTGTTTTTT. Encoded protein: CASSSLDRGDTGELFF. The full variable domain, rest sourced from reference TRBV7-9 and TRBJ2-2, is DTGVSQNPRHKITKRGQNVTFRCDPISEHNRLYWYRQTLGQGPEFLTYFQNEAQLEKSRLLSDRFSAERPKGSFSTLEIQRTEQGDSAMYLCASSSLDRGDTGELFFGEGSRLTVL.

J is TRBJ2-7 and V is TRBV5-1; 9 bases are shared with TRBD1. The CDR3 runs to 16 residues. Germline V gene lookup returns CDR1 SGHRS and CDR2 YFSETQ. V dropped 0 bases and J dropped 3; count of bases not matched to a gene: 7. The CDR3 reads CASSLDGGQGNYEQYF. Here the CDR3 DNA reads TGCGCCAGCAGCTTGGACGGGGGACAGGGTAACTACGAGCAGTACTTC. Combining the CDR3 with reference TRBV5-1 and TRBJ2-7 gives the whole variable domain KAGVTQTPRYLIKTRGQQVTLSCSPISGHRSVSWYQQTPGQGLQFLFEYFSETQRNKGNFPGRFSGRQFSNSRSEMNVSTLELGDSALYLCASSLDGGQGNYEQYFGPGTRLTVT.

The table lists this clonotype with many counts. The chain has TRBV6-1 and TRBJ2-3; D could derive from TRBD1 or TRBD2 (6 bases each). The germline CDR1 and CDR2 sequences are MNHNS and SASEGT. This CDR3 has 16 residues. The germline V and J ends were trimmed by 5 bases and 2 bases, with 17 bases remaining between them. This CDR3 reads CASSSRTRGLTDTQYF. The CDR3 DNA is TGTGCCAGCAGTTCTCGGACCCGGGGGCTCACAGATACGCAGTATTTT.

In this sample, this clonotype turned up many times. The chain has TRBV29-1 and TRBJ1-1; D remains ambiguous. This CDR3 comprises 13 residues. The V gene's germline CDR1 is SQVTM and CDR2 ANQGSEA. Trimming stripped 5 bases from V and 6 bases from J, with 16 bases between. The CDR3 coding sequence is TGCAGCGTTTTTCCGGTGGCGGTAGCTGAAGCTTTCTTT. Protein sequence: CSVFPVAVAEAFF.

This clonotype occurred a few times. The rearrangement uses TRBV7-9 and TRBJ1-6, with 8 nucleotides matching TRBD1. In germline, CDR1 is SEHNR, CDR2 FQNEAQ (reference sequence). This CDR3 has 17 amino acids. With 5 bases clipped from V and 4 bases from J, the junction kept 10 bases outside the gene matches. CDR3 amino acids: CASSQTTGVNYNSPLHF. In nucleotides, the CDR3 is TGTGCCAGCAGCCAAACGACAGGGGTTAATTATAATTCACCCCTCCACTTT.

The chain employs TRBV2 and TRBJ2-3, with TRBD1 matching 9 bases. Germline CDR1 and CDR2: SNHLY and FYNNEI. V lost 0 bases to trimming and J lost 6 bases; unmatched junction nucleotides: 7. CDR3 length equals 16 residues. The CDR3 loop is CASSEAYGTGKDTQYF. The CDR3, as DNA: TGTGCCAGCAGTGAAGCCTATGGGACAGGGAAGGATACGCAGTATTTT.

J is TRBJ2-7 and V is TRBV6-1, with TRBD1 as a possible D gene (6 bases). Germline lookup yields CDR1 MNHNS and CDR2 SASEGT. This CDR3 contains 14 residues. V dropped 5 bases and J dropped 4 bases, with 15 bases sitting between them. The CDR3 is CASSPGRGLYEQYF. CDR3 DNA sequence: TGTGCCAGCAGTCCCGGCAGGGGCCTATACGAGCAGTACTTC.

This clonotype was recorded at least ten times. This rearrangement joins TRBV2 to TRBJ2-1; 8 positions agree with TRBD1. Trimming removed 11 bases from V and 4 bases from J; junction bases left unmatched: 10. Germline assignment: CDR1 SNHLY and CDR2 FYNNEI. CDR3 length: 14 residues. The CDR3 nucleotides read TGTGCCCGAGGCGGGACAGGTCGGTACAATGAGCAGTTCTTC. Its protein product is CARGGTGRYNEQFF.

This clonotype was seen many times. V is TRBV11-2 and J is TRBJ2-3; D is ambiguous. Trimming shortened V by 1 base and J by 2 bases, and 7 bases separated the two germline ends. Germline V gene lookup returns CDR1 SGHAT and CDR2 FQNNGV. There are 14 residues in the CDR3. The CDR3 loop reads CASSLVGSTDTQYF. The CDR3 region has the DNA TGTGCCAGCAGCTTAGTGGGCTCCACAGATACGCAGTATTTT.